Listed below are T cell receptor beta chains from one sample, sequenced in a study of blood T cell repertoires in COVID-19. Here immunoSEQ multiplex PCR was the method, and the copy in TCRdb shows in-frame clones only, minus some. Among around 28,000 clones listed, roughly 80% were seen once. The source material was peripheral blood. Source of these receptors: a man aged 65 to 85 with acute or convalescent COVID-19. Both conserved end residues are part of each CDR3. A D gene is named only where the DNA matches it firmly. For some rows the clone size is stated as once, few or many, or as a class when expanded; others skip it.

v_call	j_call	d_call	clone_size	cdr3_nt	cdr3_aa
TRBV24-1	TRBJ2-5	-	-	TGTGCCACCGGGAGCGGCTCTCAAGAGACCCAGTACTTC	CATGSGSQETQYF
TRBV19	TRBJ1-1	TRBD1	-	TGTGCCACCAGGACAGGGGGGCCATCATATGAATCGTGGAACACTGAAGCTTTCTTT	CATRTGGPSYESWNTEAFF
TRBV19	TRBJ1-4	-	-	TGTGCCAGTAGTATCGACACAGAAAAACTGTTTTTT	CASSIDTEKLFF
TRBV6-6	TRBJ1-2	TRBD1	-	TGTGCCAGCAGCAAGACAGGGATCAGCTATGGCTACACCTTC	CASSKTGISYGYTF
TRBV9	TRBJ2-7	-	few	TGTGCCAGCAGCCCCCACGGGGGAGCCATCTCCAGGAACGAGCAGTACTTC	CASSPHGGAISRNEQYF
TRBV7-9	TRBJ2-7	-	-	TGTGCCAGCAGCACCCCGGGACTGATCTACGAGCAGTACTTC	CASSTPGLIYEQYF
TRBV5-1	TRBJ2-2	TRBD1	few	TGCGCCAGCAGATCCGGGACAGGGATGACGGGGGAGCTGTTTTTT	CASRSGTGMTGELFF
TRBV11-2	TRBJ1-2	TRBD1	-	TGTGCCAGCAGCTTAGACTACAGGGGGCAAGGCTACACCTTC	CASSLDYRGQGYTF
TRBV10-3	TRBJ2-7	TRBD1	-	TGTGCCATCAGGGGGGACAGGGGGCTCTCCTACGAGCAGTACTTC	CAIRGDRGLSYEQYF
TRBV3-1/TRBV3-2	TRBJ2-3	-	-	TGTGCCAGCAGCCAAGATCGTACTAGCACAGATACGCAGTATTTT	CASSQDRTSTDTQYF
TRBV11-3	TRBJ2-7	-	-	TGTGCCAGCAGCTTAGGGGTTGGCGGAGGATACGAGCAGTACTTC	CASSLGVGGGYEQYF
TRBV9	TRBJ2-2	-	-	TGTGCCAGCAGCTGGGGGCAGAACACCGGGGAGCTGTTTTTT	CASSWGQNTGELFF
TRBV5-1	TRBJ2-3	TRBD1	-	TGCGCCAGCAGCTGGACAGGGGGCGAGGCAGATACGCAGTATTTT	CASSWTGGEADTQYF
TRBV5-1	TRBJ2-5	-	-	TGCGCCAGCAGCACTAATCGGGGGGCCCCTCTACAAGAGACCCAGTACTTC	CASSTNRGAPLQETQYF
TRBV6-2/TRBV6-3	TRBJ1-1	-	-	TGTGCCAGCAGTCCCGGGACACAAAACACTGAAGCTTTCTTT	CASSPGTQNTEAFF
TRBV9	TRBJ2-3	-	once	TGTGCCAGCAGCGACCGATCCCCCTACGGGGGCACAGATACGCAGTATTTT	CASSDRSPYGGTDTQYF
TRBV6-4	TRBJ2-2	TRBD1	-	TGTGCCAGCAGAATACAGGGGGCTGGCGGGGAGCTGTTTTTT	CASRIQGAGGELFF
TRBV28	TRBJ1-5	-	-	TGTGCCAGCAGTCGGGAGGTAGTCGGGCCCCAGCATTTT	CASSREVVGPQHF
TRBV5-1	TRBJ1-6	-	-	TGCGCCAGCAGCTTAACCGTGGCGGGGGGCTCCTATAATTCACCCCTCCACTTT	CASSLTVAGGSYNSPLHF
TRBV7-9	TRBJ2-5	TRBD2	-	TGTGCCAGCAGCCCGGGAGCGGGGGGCCAACAAGAGACCCAGTACTTC	CASSPGAGGQQETQYF
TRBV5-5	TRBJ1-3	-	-	TGTGCCAGCAGCCGGAGGTGGGGGGCTGGAAACACCATATATTTT	CASSRRWGAGNTIYF
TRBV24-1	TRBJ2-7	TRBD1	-	TGTGCCACCAGTGATTTGGCAGGGGGTCGCTACGAGCAGTACTTC	CATSDLAGGRYEQYF
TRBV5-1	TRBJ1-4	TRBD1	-	TGCGCCAGCAGCGATGGACAGGGGTATGATGAAAAACTGTTTTTT	CASSDGQGYDEKLFF
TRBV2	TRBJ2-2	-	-	TGTGCCAGCAGGGCGGGACTGAGCACCGGGGAGCTGTTTTTT	CASRAGLSTGELFF
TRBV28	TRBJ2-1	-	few	TGTGCCAGCAGTTCTACGGGACTCCGCCTTAATGAGCAGTTCTTC	CASSSTGLRLNEQFF
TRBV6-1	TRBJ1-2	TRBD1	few	TGTGCCAGCAGTGAAAGTATAAACAGGGGGGCGAGTAAGGGAATAGCTAACTATGGCTACACCTTC	CASSESINRGASKGIANYGYTF
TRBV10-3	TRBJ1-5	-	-	TGTGCCATCATGGGAGATCAGAATCAGCCCCAGCATTTT	CAIMGDQNQPQHF
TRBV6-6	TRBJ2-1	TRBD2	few	TGTGCCAGCAGTTACCCTGGACTAGCGGTTGGGGAGCAGTTCTTC	CASSYPGLAVGEQFF
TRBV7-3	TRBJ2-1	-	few	TGTGCCAGCAGCTTAGAGGGCTTGGCCTACAATGAGCAGTTCTTC	CASSLEGLAYNEQFF
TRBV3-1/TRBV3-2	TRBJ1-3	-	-	TGTGCCAGCAGCCAGTCATCAGGGTATGGAAACACCATATATTTT	CASSQSSGYGNTIYF
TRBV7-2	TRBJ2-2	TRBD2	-	TGTGCCAGCAAAAAAGGGACTAGCGGGGGCCGGAACACCGGGGAGCTGTTTTTT	CASKKGTSGGRNTGELFF
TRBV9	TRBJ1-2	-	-	TGTGCCAGCAGCGTAGACCAGGTCTCGTACTATGGCTACACCTTC	CASSVDQVSYYGYTF
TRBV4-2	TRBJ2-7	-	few	TGTGCCAGCAGCCAGATTGAGGTAGGGGGTAGGAACGAGCAGTACTTC	CASSQIEVGGRNEQYF
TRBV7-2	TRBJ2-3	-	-	TGTGCCAGCAGCTTAACACAGCGGACCACAGATACGCAGTATTTT	CASSLTQRTTDTQYF
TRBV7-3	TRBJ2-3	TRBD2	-	TGTGCCAGCAGCTTAAGTCCTAGCGGGAGGGCGCAGTATTTT	CASSLSPSGRAQYF
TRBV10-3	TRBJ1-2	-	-	TGTGCCATCAGCCTACAGGGTGACTACACCTTC	CAISLQGDYTF
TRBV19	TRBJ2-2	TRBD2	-	TGTGCCAGTAGTATAGATGGTCCCGGGAGGGCCGCCGGGGAGCTGTTTTTT	CASSIDGPGRAAGELFF
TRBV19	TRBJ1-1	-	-	TGTGCCAGTATCCCGGGAGGATTGCACACTGAAGCTTTCTTT	CASIPGGLHTEAFF
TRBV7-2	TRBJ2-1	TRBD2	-	TGTGCCAGCAGCTTAATCGTAAGCGGGAGGAGGAATGAGCAGTTCTTC	CASSLIVSGRRNEQFF
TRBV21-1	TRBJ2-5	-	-	TGTGCCAGCAGCAACACGGCACTAGCGGATCAAGAGACCCAGTACTTC	CASSNTALADQETQYF
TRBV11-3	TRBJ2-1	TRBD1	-	TGTGCCAGCAGCCAAGGACAGGGGCAAACCTACAATGAGCAGTTCTTC	CASSQGQGQTYNEQFF